Presented here are 2 T cell receptor beta chains from one specimen sequenced in a study of shared clonotypes between healthy human individuals. Generated by immunoSEQ multiplex PCR, the TCRdb table keeps only in-frame clones and is missing some. The data show 550,000 to 700,000 clones, with around 73% seen just once and 1.5% to 2% held by the top ten. The sample taken for sequencing was memory CD4+ T cells sorted from blood. Subset noted: CD45RA-negative fraction. The receptors originated from a woman aged 25-40 years in good health.

V is TRBV19 and J is TRBJ2-2; 12 bases agree with TRBD2. The V and J ends lost 7 bases and 4 bases, in that order; junction bases with no gene match: 10. Germline values: CDR1 LNHDA, CDR2 SQIVND (reference sequence). This CDR3 comprises 17 residues. The CDR3 DNA follows: TGTGCCAGTAACCCGGGACTAGCGGGCTCGGTCACCGGGGAGCTGTTTTTT. Protein product: CASNPGLAGSVTGELFF.

CDR3 protein: CASSFHYLKETQYF. CDR3 DNA: TGTGCCAGCAGTTTCCACTACTTAAAAGAGACCCAGTACTTC. The V and J genes are TRBV27 and TRBJ2-5; D gene uncertain. Trimming pared 3 bases from V and 3 bases from J, leaving 11 bases between. This CDR3 comprises 14 residues. Germline CDR1 reads MNHEY; CDR2 reads SMNVEV (reference sequence).